These T cell receptor beta chains were read from a single sample in a study of shared clonotypes between healthy human individuals. Measured with immunoSEQ multiplex PCR; TCRdb has only the in-frame clones, and not every one. The sample carries approximately 1.9 million clones, 85% to 95% recorded once. The source material was naive CD8+ T cells from PBMCs. The receptors shown here come from a man aged 18 to 30 in good health. Some clones in this sample may be carry-over from other donors' samples. Both conserved end residues are part of each CDR3. Each record gives: clone size, J gene, D gene, V gene, CDR3 protein, CDR3 DNA. A D gene is named only where the DNA matches it firmly. Clone size is given for some rows only: seen once, a few or many times, or a class if the clone is expanded.

abundance: -
j_gene: TRBJ2-1
d_gene: -
v_gene: TRBV7-9
CDR3aa: CASSSPSRSSYNEQFF
CDR3nt: TGTGCCAGCAGCTCTCCCAGCCGTAGCTCCTACAATGAGCAGTTCTTC

abundance: -
j_gene: TRBJ1-1
d_gene: -
v_gene: TRBV4-2
CDR3aa: CASSPTGLNTEAFF
CDR3nt: TGTGCCAGCAGCCCCACAGGATTGAACACTGAAGCTTTCTTT

abundance: -
j_gene: TRBJ1-4
d_gene: -
v_gene: TRBV2
CDR3aa: CASLREFTFNEKLFF
CDR3nt: TGTGCCAGCCTAAGGGAATTTACCTTTAATGAAAAACTGTTTTTT

abundance: -
j_gene: TRBJ2-2
d_gene: -
v_gene: TRBV30
CDR3aa: CAWIETGELFF
CDR3nt: TGTGCCTGGATCGAAACCGGGGAGCTGTTTTTT

abundance: -
j_gene: TRBJ2-1
d_gene: TRBD2
v_gene: TRBV6-1
CDR3aa: CAGRTSGRSYEQFF
CDR3nt: TGTGCCGGAAGGACTAGCGGGAGAAGCTATGAGCAGTTCTTC

abundance: -
j_gene: TRBJ2-6
d_gene: -
v_gene: TRBV28
CDR3aa: CASRPRRVGANVLTF
CDR3nt: TGTGCCAGCAGGCCCCGGAGGGTTGGGGCCAACGTCCTGACTTTC

abundance: -
j_gene: TRBJ2-2
d_gene: -
v_gene: TRBV5-4
CDR3aa: CASSLLQGAGELFF
CDR3nt: TGTGCCAGCAGCTTGCTCCAGGGAGCCGGGGAGCTGTTTTTT

abundance: -
j_gene: TRBJ1-1
d_gene: -
v_gene: TRBV7-9
CDR3aa: CASSLGAGNTEAFF
CDR3nt: TGTGCCAGCAGCTTAGGGGCGGGGAACACTGAAGCTTTCTTT

abundance: -
j_gene: TRBJ1-2
d_gene: -
v_gene: TRBV28
CDR3aa: CASSPPGGYYGYTF
CDR3nt: TGTGCCAGCAGTCCCCCGGGGGGGTACTATGGCTACACCTTC

abundance: -
j_gene: TRBJ2-2
d_gene: -
v_gene: TRBV11-2
CDR3aa: CASSFNPRGNTGELFF
CDR3nt: TGTGCCAGCAGCTTCAACCCGCGGGGGAACACCGGGGAGCTGTTTTTT

abundance: -
j_gene: TRBJ1-5
d_gene: TRBD1
v_gene: TRBV6-5
CDR3aa: CASSRGQASNQPQHF
CDR3nt: TGTGCCAGCAGCCGAGGACAGGCCAGTAATCAGCCCCAGCATTTT

abundance: -
j_gene: TRBJ1-1
d_gene: -
v_gene: TRBV7-9
CDR3aa: CASSSRTGHMNTEAFF
CDR3nt: TGTGCCAGCAGCTCTCGGACGGGGCACATGAACACTGAAGCTTTCTTT

abundance: -
j_gene: TRBJ1-5
d_gene: -
v_gene: TRBV28
CDR3aa: CASSLLGSWSNQPQHF
CDR3nt: TGTGCCAGCAGTTTACTGGGAAGTTGGAGCAATCAGCCCCAGCATTTT

abundance: -
j_gene: TRBJ2-5
d_gene: -
v_gene: TRBV5-1
CDR3aa: CASSSRRRQGGETQYF
CDR3nt: TGCGCCAGCAGCTCTCGAAGGCGACAGGGAGGAGAGACCCAGTACTTC

abundance: few
j_gene: TRBJ1-1
d_gene: TRBD1
v_gene: TRBV9
CDR3aa: CASSVGDRPSEAFF
CDR3nt: TGTGCCAGCAGCGTAGGGGACAGACCAAGTGAAGCTTTCTTT

abundance: -
j_gene: TRBJ1-5
d_gene: -
v_gene: TRBV19
CDR3aa: CASSVIRDMTNQPQHF
CDR3nt: TGTGCCAGTAGTGTAATTCGCGACATGACCAATCAGCCCCAGCATTTT

abundance: -
j_gene: TRBJ1-5
d_gene: TRBD1
v_gene: TRBV9
CDR3aa: CASSPKGQGNQPQHF
CDR3nt: TGTGCCAGCAGCCCGAAGGGACAGGGAAATCAGCCCCAGCATTTT

abundance: -
j_gene: TRBJ2-1
d_gene: -
v_gene: TRBV28
CDR3aa: CASSFKGSGEQFF
CDR3nt: TGTGCCAGCAGTTTCAAGGGCTCGGGGGAGCAGTTCTTC

abundance: -
j_gene: TRBJ1-1
d_gene: -
v_gene: TRBV21-1
CDR3aa: CASSKYRVVSLSNTEAFF
CDR3nt: TGTGCCAGCAGCAAATATCGAGTGGTAAGTTTATCGAACACTGAAGCTTTCTTT

abundance: -
j_gene: TRBJ1-2
d_gene: TRBD1
v_gene: TRBV10-3
CDR3aa: CAISESGGDYGYTF
CDR3nt: TGTGCCATCAGTGAATCAGGGGGGGACTATGGCTACACCTTC

abundance: -
j_gene: TRBJ2-2
d_gene: -
v_gene: TRBV27
CDR3aa: CASSLKEALTGELFF
CDR3nt: TGTGCCAGCAGTTTAAAGGAGGCCCTTACCGGGGAGCTGTTTTTT

abundance: once
j_gene: TRBJ2-5
d_gene: TRBD1
v_gene: TRBV5-1
CDR3aa: CASSFFRDRGPAETQYF
CDR3nt: TGCGCCAGCAGCTTCTTCCGGGACAGGGGCCCGGCAGAGACCCAGTACTTC

abundance: -
j_gene: TRBJ2-7
d_gene: -
v_gene: TRBV7-9
CDR3aa: CASSAALGEQYF
CDR3nt: TGTGCCAGCAGCGCCGCCCTGGGGGAGCAGTACTTC

abundance: -
j_gene: TRBJ2-1
d_gene: -
v_gene: TRBV28
CDR3aa: CASSFRGEQFF
CDR3nt: TGTGCCAGCAGTTTTAGAGGTGAGCAGTTCTTC

abundance: -
j_gene: TRBJ1-5
d_gene: TRBD1
v_gene: TRBV7-2
CDR3aa: CASSVGTGESQPQHF
CDR3nt: TGTGCCAGCAGCGTTGGGACAGGGGAGAGTCAGCCCCAGCATTTT

abundance: -
j_gene: TRBJ2-7
d_gene: -
v_gene: TRBV4-3
CDR3aa: CASLGGYEQYF
CDR3nt: TGCGCCAGCCTAGGGGGCTACGAGCAGTACTTC

abundance: -
j_gene: TRBJ2-1
d_gene: TRBD2
v_gene: TRBV27
CDR3aa: CASNWGTGGPNEQFF
CDR3nt: TGTGCCAGCAATTGGGGGACGGGGGGGCCCAATGAGCAGTTCTTC

abundance: -
j_gene: TRBJ2-1
d_gene: -
v_gene: TRBV9
CDR3aa: CASRTDGEQFF
CDR3nt: TGTGCCAGCAGGACGGATGGTGAGCAGTTCTTC

abundance: -
j_gene: TRBJ2-2
d_gene: -
v_gene: TRBV9
CDR3aa: CASNGGGTGELFF
CDR3nt: TGTGCCAGCAATGGGGGAGGCACCGGGGAGCTGTTTTTT

abundance: -
j_gene: TRBJ1-4
d_gene: TRBD1
v_gene: TRBV7-9
CDR3aa: CASSLENIGTGREKLFF
CDR3nt: TGTGCCAGCAGCTTAGAAAACATCGGGACAGGCAGGGAAAAACTGTTTTTT

abundance: -
j_gene: TRBJ2-7
d_gene: -
v_gene: TRBV9
CDR3aa: CASSVGRGDAYEQYF
CDR3nt: TGTGCCAGCAGCGTAGGCAGGGGTGATGCCTACGAGCAGTACTTC

abundance: -
j_gene: TRBJ2-2
d_gene: TRBD1
v_gene: TRBV9
CDR3aa: CASSAGTGGFTGELFF
CDR3nt: TGTGCCAGCAGCGCGGGGACAGGGGGTTTCACCGGGGAGCTGTTTTTT

abundance: -
j_gene: TRBJ2-7
d_gene: TRBD1
v_gene: TRBV7-6
CDR3aa: CASSFGRTGNLHEQYF
CDR3nt: TGTGCCAGCAGCTTTGGGCGGACAGGGAATTTGCACGAGCAGTACTTC

abundance: -
j_gene: TRBJ2-7
d_gene: TRBD2
v_gene: TRBV19
CDR3aa: CASRGTSRQYF
CDR3nt: TGTGCCAGTAGAGGGACTAGTCGGCAGTACTTC

abundance: -
j_gene: TRBJ2-1
d_gene: TRBD2
v_gene: TRBV13
CDR3aa: CASSFLLAGVTVEQFF
CDR3nt: TGTGCCAGCAGCTTTTTACTAGCGGGAGTAACGGTTGAGCAGTTCTTC

abundance: -
j_gene: TRBJ2-2
d_gene: -
v_gene: TRBV9
CDR3aa: CASSPGLLNTGELFF
CDR3nt: TGTGCCAGCAGCCCGGGACTCCTGAACACCGGGGAGCTGTTTTTT

abundance: -
j_gene: TRBJ2-1
d_gene: TRBD2
v_gene: TRBV19
CDR3aa: CASSVLAGSYNEQFF
CDR3nt: TGTGCCAGTAGTGTCCTAGCGGGGTCCTACAATGAGCAGTTCTTC

abundance: -
j_gene: TRBJ2-7
d_gene: -
v_gene: TRBV2
CDR3aa: CASSEAPGTYEQYF
CDR3nt: TGTGCCAGCAGTGAAGCGCCAGGCACCTACGAGCAGTACTTC

abundance: -
j_gene: TRBJ1-2
d_gene: TRBD1
v_gene: TRBV5-1
CDR3aa: CASSFTGTGNYGYTF
CDR3nt: TGCGCCAGCAGCTTTACCGGGACAGGGAACTATGGCTACACCTTC

abundance: -
j_gene: TRBJ2-1
d_gene: -
v_gene: TRBV2
CDR3aa: CASSEALRPRNEQFF
CDR3nt: TGTGCCAGCAGTGAAGCGCTTCGGCCCCGCAATGAGCAGTTCTTC